The TCR beta chain described here comes from a study of spatial heterogeneity in lung cancer. Sample time point: blood at routine non-recurrence follow-up after resection. The input material, whole RNA from tumor, nontumor lung or frozen PBMC, was sequenced unsorted. Trimming took 0 bases from V and 3 from J, leaving 17 bases between them. CDR1 and CDR2 from the germline V gene are SGHRS and YFSETQ. The CDR3 consists of 17 residues. From the 5' RACE reads, TCRdb called clonotypes with MiXCR, one entry per CDR3 protein. Of tens of thousands of distinct CDR3 sequences listed, under 11% were seen once; the top ten hold 28%. Study outcomes and limitations: Detection of ubiquitous tumor TCRs in blood was higher at resection than follow-up.

In this sample, this clonotype turned up many times. Its specificity is not known. Here the sequenced sample was PBMCs, taken at follow-up. The sequence was collected from a female donor with early-stage non-small cell lung cancer. V is TRBV5-1 and J is TRBJ2-3; D tentatively reads TRBD1 or TRBD2 (5 bases each). CDR3 residues: CASSLARGAWGTDTQYF. Written as DNA, the CDR3 is TGCGCCAGCAGCTTGGCCCGGGGCGCCTGGGGAACAGATACGCAGTATTTT.